This T cell receptor beta chain came from a study of T cell changes during pregnancy in multiple sclerosis. Assay: immunoSEQ multiplex PCR; the TCRdb copy retains only in-frame clones and omits some. The profile shows around 69,000 clones, more than 90% of them singletons. The clonotype comes from a female donor in good health, enrolled as a control in a pregnancy study. The starting material was peripheral blood, obtained in the second trimester of pregnancy.

The CDR3 DNA is TGTGCCAGCAGTGGACTACAGGGGGCGAACACTGAAGCTTTCTTT. Amino acids: CASSGLQGANTEAFF. The chain joins TRBV6-1 to TRBJ1-1, with 9 bases fitting TRBD1. The CDR3 runs 15 residues. Losses at the gene ends were 4 bases for V and 1 base for J; bases not matched to a gene: 4. Per germline, CDR1 MNHNS and CDR2 SASEGT.